This TCR beta chain derives from a study of cytomegalovirus exposure and HLA in healthy donors. Looking at the study overall: From about 179 million T cells, an earlier analysis saw roughly 120 million unique TCR beta sequences. Study-wide results and caveats: Within the data, a cluster of highly shared sequence variants was likely a sequencing artifact. Rare TCR sequences predominated, though certain public TCRs were found in many donors.

Regarding this clone: Antigen: not known.

This PCR relied on a set of 60 Vbeta primers and 13 Jbeta primers. TCRdb's copy holds only in-frame clones and misses some; the assay was immunoSEQ multiplex PCR. The data show about 38,000 clones, with 86% seen just once and 11% held by the top ten. Donors in the study were healthy people who gave bone marrow. This CDR3 has 14 amino acids. V shed 3 bases and J 7 bases; nucleotides not matched to a gene: 5. Germline V gene data show CDR1 as KGHSH and CDR2 as LQKENI. This chain connects TRBV18 to TRBJ1-4, with 7 bases aligning to TRBD1. The origin of this receptor is a woman between 40 and 55 years old in good health and CMV-seropositive. Sequenced: PBMCs. CDR3 loop: CASSPQGELEKLFF. The CDR3 coding sequence is TGTGCCAGCTCACCCCAGGGGGAACTTGAAAAACTGTTTTTT.